Below, 23 T cell receptor beta chains from the same sample are listed, as sequenced in a study of cytomegalovirus exposure and HLA in healthy donors. Use of 60 Vbeta and 13 Jbeta primers characterized the PCR. TCRdb keeps only in-frame clones here, not all; method: immunoSEQ multiplex PCR. The table shows 100,000 to 120,000 clones, with more than 60% occurring only once. Sequences were obtained from PBMCs. These TCRs come from a man aged 30-40 years in good health and CMV-seronegative.

In this sample, this clone turned up a few times. The rearrangement links TRBV28 to TRBJ2-7, with a weak D call TRBD1 (6 bases). Germline loops: CDR1 MDHEN, CDR2 SYDVKM. CDR3 length: 13 residues. Trimming took off 6 bases at V and 2 bases at J, with 11 bases between the two ends. The CDR3 loop is CASRPGQTYEQYF. In nucleotides, the CDR3 is TGTGCCAGCAGACCCGGACAGACCTACGAGCAGTACTTC.

The J gene is TRBJ1-4, the V gene TRBV11-2; 7 bases match TRBD1. The CDR3 has 16 residues. Germline assignment: CDR1 SGHAT and CDR2 FQNNGV. V gave up 3 bases and J gave up 2 bases; unmatched junction bases: 6. This chain's CDR3 is CASSFRPQGTNEKLFF. For the CDR3, the DNA is TGTGCCAGCAGCTTCAGACCACAGGGGACTAATGAAAAACTGTTTTTT.

The chain recombines TRBV7-2 with TRBJ2-5; a weak D match, TRBD2 (5 bases). With 3 bases removed from V and 11 bases from J, the gap between germline ends came to 16 bases. This CDR3 has 13 amino acids. The germline CDR1 and CDR2 sequences are SGHTA and FQGNSA. CDR3 amino acids: CASSLETGGAQYF. CDR3 in DNA: TGTGCCAGCAGCTTGGAAACCGGAGGAGCTCAGTACTTC. The whole variable domain, remainder taken from reference TRBV7-2 and TRBJ2-5, is GAGVSQSPSNKVTEKGKDVELRCDPISGHTALYWYRQSLGQGLEFLIYFQGNSAPDKSGLPSDRFSAERTGGSVSTLTIQRTQQEDSAVYLCASSLETGGAQYFGPGTRLLVL.

The CDR3 sequence is CASSTLDRSYEQYF. The CDR3 DNA reads as TGCGCCAGCAGCACCCTGGACAGATCCTACGAGCAGTACTTC. This chain connects TRBV5-1 to TRBJ2-7; possible D gene TRBD1, 6 bases. Trimming stripped 4 bases from V and 1 base from J, with 12 bases between. This CDR3 region has 14 residues. The germline CDR1 and CDR2 sequences are SGHRS and YFSETQ.

This clone has more than one count but fewer than ten. The rearrangement links TRBV6-1 to TRBJ1-2; no clear D. The CDR3 has 14 amino acids. From germline, CDR1 is MNHNS and CDR2 SASEGT. V lost 7 bases, J lost 3 bases, and 15 bases lay in between. CDR3 sequence reads: CASTSTWADYGYTF. DNA for the CDR3: TGTGCCAGCACCTCGACCTGGGCAGACTATGGCTACACCTTC.

The J gene is TRBJ2-2, the V gene TRBV6-5; D remains ambiguous. This CDR3 is built from 15 residues. Trimming took off 0 bases at V and 2 bases at J, with 7 bases between the two ends. Germline V gene lookup returns CDR1 MNHEY and CDR2 SVGAGI. The CDR3 here is CASSYSGENTGELFF. The CDR3 region has the DNA TGTGCCAGCAGTTACTCAGGAGAAAACACCGGGGAGCTGTTTTTT.

In its sample, this clone was seen a few times. The chain couples TRBV5-6 to TRBJ1-2, with TRBD1 matching 11 bases. CDR1 and CDR2 (germline): SGHDT, YYEEEE. The V segment lost 4 bases and the J segment 4 bases; nucleotides outside the gene matches: 6. The CDR3 consists of 15 residues. The CDR3 sequence is CASSPPGQGGYGYTF. CDR3 coding DNA: TGTGCCAGCAGCCCACCGGGACAGGGGGGCTATGGCTACACCTTC. The full variable domain, its missing parts supplied by reference TRBV5-6 and TRBJ1-2, is DAGVTQSPTHLIKTRGQQVTLRCSPKSGHDTVSWYQQALGQGPQFIFQYYEEEERQRGNFPDRFSGHQFPNYSSELNVNALLLGDSALYLCASSPPGQGGYGYTFGSGTRLTVV.

Turning to this clone: An end of the junction differs from the germline gene, which may be a read error. Within the sample, other DNA sequences also encode this same CDR3. The rearrangement joins TRBV9 to TRBJ1-1; 11 bases align to TRBD1. The CDR3 totals 15 residues. Germline CDR1 and CDR2: SGDLS and YYNGEE. The CDR3 spells CASSVGGTGGEEAFF. For the CDR3, the DNA is TGTGCCAGTAGCGTAGGAGGGACAGGGGGGGAAGAAGCTTTCTTT. Full variable domain (remainder filled in from reference TRBV9 and TRBJ1-1): DSGVTQTPKHLITATGQRVTLRCSPRSGDLSVYWYQQSLDQGLQFLIQYYNGEERAKGNILERFSAQQFPDLHSELNLSSLELGDSALYFCASSVGGTGGEEAFFGQGTRLTVV.

The rearrangement links TRBV10-3 to TRBJ1-2; 7 bases are a match to TRBD1. V shed 8 bases, J shed 2 bases, and the junction held 11 bases outside the gene matches. The CDR3 totals 15 residues. The germline CDR1 and CDR2 sequences are ENHRY and SYGVKD. The CDR3 spells CAIGGKGQTNYGYTF. The CDR3 region has the DNA TGTGCCATCGGAGGCAAGGGACAGACGAACTATGGCTACACCTTC.

The V call is TRBV29-1, the J call TRBJ1-2; D is ambiguous. Germline V lookup: CDR1 SQVTM, CDR2 ANQGSEA. The V end was cut by 6 bases, the J end by 7 bases, with 6 bases between. The CDR3 spans 9 residues. CDR3 DNA sequence: TGCAGCGTGGAGGGTGGCTACACCTTC. Translation gives CSVEGGYTF.

This rearrangement joins TRBV10-2 to TRBJ2-3; a possible D gene is TRBD2 (6 bases). The CDR3 loop spans 17 amino acids. Germline CDR1 reads WSHSY; CDR2 reads SAAADI. V was clipped by 3 bases and J by 4 bases, with 20 bases between them. The DNA for the CDR3 is TGCGCCAGCAGTGACTCCCCGACGGGAGTATTGTCAGATACGCAGTATTTT. It encodes CASSDSPTGVLSDTQYF.

This rearrangement joins TRBV7-8 to TRBJ2-7; tentatively, D is TRBD2 (6 bases). V lost 1 base and J 6 bases, leaving 13 bases between the germline ends. The germline V gene has CDR1 SGHVS and CDR2 FQNEAQ. This CDR3 spans 14 amino acids. The CDR3 coding sequence is TGTGCCAGCAGCTTAGGCCGACTAGTACGCGAGCAGTACTTC. It encodes CASSLGRLVREQYF.

The chain carries TRBV5-1 and TRBJ2-1; TRBD2 is a possible D gene (6 bases). Trimming pared 4 bases from V and 8 bases from J, leaving 22 bases between. The germline CDR1 and CDR2 sequences are SGHRS and YFSETQ. The CDR3 is made up of 16 amino acids. The CDR3: CASSPPPGGPLDEQFF. The CDR3 nucleotides are TGCGCCAGCAGCCCACCCCCCGGAGGGCCTTTGGATGAGCAGTTCTTC.

The genes are TRBV4-1 and TRBJ2-1, with TRBD2 identical over 10 bases. The length of the CDR3 is 17 residues. V dropped 1 base and J dropped 5; count of bases not matched to a gene: 8. From germline, CDR1 is MGHRA and CDR2 YSYEKL. CDR3 in amino acids: CASSQAGSGGLDNEQFF. CDR3 DNA: TGCGCCAGCAGCCAAGCGGGTAGCGGGGGGTTGGACAATGAGCAGTTCTTC.

This rearrangement joins TRBV18 to TRBJ2-3; TRBD2 matches at 11 bases. Germline CDR1 is KGHSH and CDR2 is LQKENI. This CDR3 spans 15 amino acids. The V segment lost 7 bases and the J segment 2 bases; nucleotides outside the gene matches: 5. The DNA for the CDR3 is TGTGCCAGCTGGACGGGACTAGCGGTCACAGATACGCAGTATTTT. This gives the protein CASWTGLAVTDTQYF.

The CDR3 DNA reads TGTGCCAGCAGCCTGGACATGAAATATGGCTACACCTTC. This sequence encodes CASSLDMKYGYTF. This chain uses TRBV14 with TRBJ1-2; D is perhaps TRBD1 (5 bases). The germline V gene has CDR1 SGHDN and CDR2 FVKESK. Trimming shortened V by 4 bases and J by 5 bases, and 11 bases separated the two germline ends. The CDR3 length is 13 residues.

This sequence joins TRBV6-5 and TRBJ2-7; D is unclear. Germline loops: CDR1 MNHEY, CDR2 SVGAGI. The CDR3 has 10 residues. V lost 5 bases, J lost 8 bases, and 7 bases lay in between. CDR3 sequence reads: CASSVEKQYF. In nucleotides, the CDR3 is TGTGCCAGCAGTGTAGAGAAGCAGTACTTC.

This clone occurred a few times. This rearrangement joins TRBV5-4 to TRBJ1-1; D may be TRBD1 (6 bases). The V end lost 7 bases, the J end lost 6 bases, and 13 bases lay between the germline ends. The CDR3 loop spans 12 amino acids. The germline CDR1 and CDR2 sequences are SGHNT and YYREEE (reference sequence). The CDR3 nucleotides read TGTGCCAGCGGGAACAGGGACCCTGAAGCTTTCTTT. Amino acids: CASGNRDPEAFF.

This clone was observed a few times. The CDR3 DNA reads as TGTGCCAGCAGTTACTCGCGTCAGGGCAACTATGGCTACACCTTC. It yields the protein CASSYSRQGNYGYTF. V gene TRBV6-5 combines with J gene TRBJ1-2, with D maybe TRBD1 (5 bases). V lost 0 bases to trimming and J lost 2 bases, with 10 bases between them. The CDR3 is 15 amino acids. The germline CDR1 and CDR2 sequences are MNHEY and SVGAGI.

In its sample, this clone was seen a few times. The genes are TRBV4-1 and TRBJ1-1; D is ambiguous. The germline V and J ends were trimmed by 1 base and 2 bases, with 5 bases remaining between them. This CDR3 is 13 amino acids long. Per the germline V gene, CDR1 is MGHRA and CDR2 is YSYEKL. The CDR3 DNA is TGCGCCAGCAGCCAAGCGGGAAACACTGAAGCTTTCTTT. This encodes CASSQAGNTEAFF.

The chain joins TRBV6-5 to TRBJ2-2, with a weak D call TRBD1 (5 bases). Germline V gene sequence: CDR1 MNHEY, CDR2 SVGAGI. The ends were cut back, 4 bases at V and 4 bases at J, with 10 bases in the middle. The CDR3 consists of 14 residues. The chain's CDR3 is CASSFGDSTGELFF. The DNA of the CDR3 is TGTGCCAGCAGTTTTGGCGACAGCACCGGGGAGCTGTTTTTT.

The V and J genes are TRBV4-1 and TRBJ2-1, with TRBD2 matching 9 bases. V dropped 1 base and J dropped 8; count of bases not matched to a gene: 9. CDR1 MGHRA and CDR2 YSYEKL come from the germline V gene. CDR3 size: 16 residues. CDR3 loop: CASSQAGTSFIDEQFF. CDR3 DNA sequence: TGCGCCAGCAGCCAAGCAGGGACTAGCTTCATCGATGAGCAGTTCTTC.

CDR3: CASSPGGYYEQYF. The DNA for the CDR3 is TGTGCCAGCAGCCCAGGGGGGTACTACGAGCAGTACTTC. The rearrangement uses TRBV11-3 and TRBJ2-7; D is possibly TRBD1 (7 bases). CDR1 and CDR2 from the germline V gene are SGHNT and YENEEA. V lost 5 bases and J lost 3, with 11 bases in between. The CDR3 sequence is 13 residues long.